This entry lists 6 T cell receptor beta chains sequenced from one sample in a study of CD8 T cells in Susac syndrome. The RNA, about 0.45 to 1 ug, was put through reverse transcription using random hexamers. TCRdb ran MiXCR on the immunoSEQ multiplex PCR reads and lists one entry per CDR3 protein. This table holds under 200,000 distinct CDR3 sequences, around 93% found once. What was sequenced was CD4+ T cells from PBMCs. All receptors come from a human donor in good health.

The J gene is TRBJ1-5, the V gene TRBV13, with a tentative D call TRBD1 (6 bases). The CDR3 spans 12 residues. Germline lookup yields CDR1 PRHDT and CDR2 FYEKMQ (reference sequence). V lost 5 bases and J 5 bases, leaving 7 bases between the germline ends. The CDR3 region has the DNA TGTGCCAGCAGCCACAGGGATCAGCCCCAGCATTTT. Its protein product is CASSHRDQPQHF.

V usage is TRBV2 and J usage is TRBJ2-1; TRBD2 matches 15 bases. V shed 6 bases and J 1 base; nucleotides not matched to a gene: 10. Germline loops: CDR1 SNHLY, CDR2 FYNNEI. The CDR3 sequence is 19 residues long. The CDR3: CASSWTSGGAPRSYNEQFF. The CDR3 DNA follows: TGTGCCAGCAGCTGGACTAGCGGGGGGGCCCCAAGGTCCTACAATGAGCAGTTCTTC.

The rearrangement links TRBV20-1 to TRBJ1-5; TRBD1 might be the D (6 bases). This CDR3 is built from 14 residues. Germline V gene sequence: CDR1 DFQATT, CDR2 SNEGSKA (reference sequence). Trimming stripped 0 bases from V and 7 bases from J, with 13 bases between. For the CDR3, the DNA is TGCAGTGCTAGAGAGGCAGGGGAGCCCCAGCCCCAGCATTTT. Amino acids: CSAREAGEPQPQHF.

This chain joins TRBV19 and TRBJ1-5, with 8 bases fitting TRBD1. CDR3 length: 17 residues. Unmatched junction bases numbered 14, after V lost 5 bases and J lost 5 bases. Germline V lookup: CDR1 LNHDA, CDR2 SQIVND (reference sequence). CDR3 sequence: CASSFRLGQGKDQPQHF. The DNA for the CDR3 is TGTGCCAGTAGTTTCCGGCTAGGACAGGGAAAAGATCAGCCCCAGCATTTT.

The rearrangement joins TRBV29-1 to TRBJ1-1; TRBD1 is a possible D gene (5 bases). Looked up from germline, CDR1 is SQVTM and CDR2 is ANQGSEA. The CDR3 is 13 amino acids. Trimming left V 6 bases short and J 0 bases short, with 11 bases between. Written as DNA, the CDR3 is TGCAGCGTGCTGGGACCCCTGAACACTGAAGCTTTCTTT. It encodes CSVLGPLNTEAFF.

The chain has TRBV12-3 or TRBV12-4 and TRBJ2-1; D is uncertain. CDR3 size: 11 residues. Trimming left V 3 bases short and J 9 bases short, with 6 bases between. The CDR3 is CASSLSGEQFF. In DNA, the CDR3 is TGTGCCAGCAGTTTGAGTGGTGAGCAGTTCTTC.